The next 20 T cell receptor beta chains were all read from a single sample in a study of blood T cell repertoires in COVID-19. Sequencing was performed with immunoSEQ multiplex PCR; in TCRdb, only in-frame clones are kept and a portion is missing. The repertoire holds 470,000 or so clones, with about 90% as singletons. Sequencing was performed on PBMCs or T cells enriched from blood (not recorded which). The receptors come from a woman between 18 and 29 years old with acute COVID-19.

V usage is TRBV6-5 and J usage is TRBJ1-6, with D unresolved. The CDR3 is made up of 13 amino acids. V lost 8 bases to trimming and J lost 7 bases, with 12 bases between them. The germline V gene encodes CDR1 MNHEY and CDR2 SVGAGI. The CDR3 coding sequence is TGTGCCAGCGCCCGGGGTGCAAATTCACCCCTCCACTTT. Its translation: CASARGANSPLHF.

This sequence joins TRBV7-8 and TRBJ1-4, with TRBD1 matching over 8 bases. Trimming cost V 3 bases and J 8 bases; bases outside gene matches: 5. Germline V gene sequence: CDR1 SGHVS, CDR2 FQNEAQ. The CDR3 contains 14 residues. The CDR3 sequence: CASSFQGAQEKLFF. The CDR3 DNA follows: TGTGCCAGCAGCTTTCAGGGGGCGCAAGAAAAACTGTTTTTT.

The chain has TRBV29-1 and TRBJ2-7; 7 bases are shared with TRBD1. The germline V gene has CDR1 SQVTM and CDR2 ANQGSEA. This CDR3 comprises 14 residues. With 4 bases clipped from V and 7 bases from J, the junction kept 13 bases outside the gene matches. The CDR3 reads CSVARQGIIGEQYF. DNA of the CDR3: TGCAGCGTTGCCCGACAGGGTATCATCGGGGAGCAGTACTTC.

V and J are TRBV7-8 and TRBJ1-5, with 9 nucleotides matching TRBD1. Germline assignment: CDR1 SGHVS and CDR2 FQNEAQ. The CDR3 loop spans 15 amino acids. The V gene end was trimmed by 1 base and the J gene end by 4 bases; junction bases not matched to a gene: 2. The CDR3 bases are TGTGCCAGCAGCTTAGTGGGACAGGGAAATCAGCCCCAGCATTTT. Translated: CASSLVGQGNQPQHF.

In nucleotides, the CDR3 is TGTGCCAGCAGTTTATGGACGGAGTTGGAAGAGACCCAGTACTTC. Its translation: CASSLWTELEETQYF. The chain links TRBV28 to TRBJ2-5; D call uncertain. This CDR3 spans 15 amino acids. Germline assignment: CDR1 MDHEN and CDR2 SYDVKM. Trimming took off 0 bases at V and 3 bases at J, with 11 bases between the two ends. Drawing the rest from reference TRBV28 and TRBJ2-5, the complete variable domain is DVKVTQSSRYLVKRTGEKVFLECVQDMDHENMFWYRQDPGLGLRLIYFSYDVKMKEKGDIPEGYSVSREKKERFSLILESASTNQTSMYLCASSLWTELEETQYFGPGTRLLVL.

CDR3 residues: CASSIPYTGELFF. As DNA, the CDR3 is TGTGCCAGTAGTATACCTTACACCGGGGAGCTGTTTTTT. The chain links TRBV19 to TRBJ2-2, with D hard to call. Germline V gene lookup returns CDR1 LNHDA and CDR2 SQIVND (reference sequence). This CDR3 has 13 residues. V was cut by 2 bases and J by 3 bases, with 4 bases left in between.

J is TRBJ2-1 and V is TRBV29-1; a possible D gene is TRBD1 (6 bases). V lost 7 bases and J 5 bases, leaving 15 bases between the germline ends. The germline gives CDR1 SQVTM, CDR2 ANQGSEA. This CDR3 spans 13 amino acids. The CDR3 DNA follows: TGCAGCGCAACAGGGTGGAACGACAATGAGCAGTTCTTC. The encoded protein is CSATGWNDNEQFF.

The chain has TRBV12-3 or TRBV12-4 and TRBJ2-2; tentative D call: TRBD2 (6 bases). V was cut by 6 bases and J by 7 bases, with 9 bases left in between. This CDR3 is 12 amino acids long. In DNA form, the CDR3 reads TGTGCCAGCAGGGAGGGGATCGGGGAGCTGTTTTTT. Residues: CASREGIGELFF.

A note on this clone: The same CDR3 can be traced to other DNA sequences in this sample. The chain is built from TRBV3-1 (or the pseudogene TRBV3-2) and TRBJ2-2; 7 bases are a match to TRBD2. V was clipped by 4 bases and J by 5 bases; unmatched bases: 7. The CDR3 totals 15 residues. Germline CDR1 LGHDT, CDR2 YNNKEL (reference sequence). In DNA form, the CDR3 reads TGTGCCAGCAGCCTGACGGGGGGATCTACCGGGGAGCTGTTTTTT. It specifies CASSLTGGSTGELFF.

Only one count was recorded for this clone. This chain connects TRBV7-9 to TRBJ2-7, with 7 bases matching TRBD1. Trimming took 5 bases from V and 2 from J; bases not matched to a gene: 9. This CDR3 contains 15 residues. In germline, CDR1 is SEHNR, CDR2 FQNEAQ (reference sequence). CDR3 in DNA: TGTGCCAGCAGCGCGACAGGGTATTCAACCTACGAGCAGTACTTC. Protein product: CASSATGYSTYEQYF.

The chain couples TRBV9 to TRBJ1-1, with no clear D. V lost 0 bases and J 5 bases, leaving 14 bases between the germline ends. Germline CDR1 and CDR2: SGDLS and YYNGEE. The CDR3 is 15 residues long. The CDR3 region is CASSVDPGRVTEAFF. The CDR3 DNA reads TGTGCCAGCAGCGTAGACCCCGGCCGGGTGACTGAAGCTTTCTTT. The entire variable domain, with the rest obtained from reference TRBV9 and TRBJ1-1, is as follows: DSGVTQTPKHLITATGQRVTLRCSPRSGDLSVYWYQQSLDQGLQFLIQYYNGEERAKGNILERFSAQQFPDLHSELNLSSLELGDSALYFCASSVDPGRVTEAFFGQGTRLTVV.

The chain uses TRBV10-3 and TRBJ2-7; 10 bases agree with TRBD2. With V trimmed by 3 bases and J by 2 bases, 4 bases remained unmatched. The CDR3 sequence is 15 residues long. CDR1 and CDR2 from the germline V gene are ENHRY and SYGVKD. The CDR3 spells CAISDRTSGTYEQYF. CDR3 DNA: TGTGCCATCAGTGACAGGACTAGCGGAACCTACGAGCAGTACTTC.

V gene TRBV13 combines with J gene TRBJ2-7; 8 positions agree with TRBD2. Germline values: CDR1 PRHDT, CDR2 FYEKMQ (reference sequence). The junction had 7 bases not matched to a gene; V was cut back by 5 bases and J by 4 bases. The CDR3 has 14 residues. The CDR3 spells CASSKREQSYEQYF. The CDR3 nucleotides are TGTGCCAGCAGCAAGCGGGAGCAGTCTTACGAGCAGTACTTC.

This clone has only one observation. The chain is built from TRBV12-3 or TRBV12-4 and TRBJ1-4; D unresolved. This CDR3 has 13 residues. Trimming shortened V by 4 bases and J by 7 bases, and 10 bases separated the two germline ends. The CDR3 sequence: CASSSLRSEKLFF. CDR3 sequence (DNA): TGTGCCAGCAGTTCGCTGCGGAGTGAAAAACTGTTTTTT.

This rearrangement joins TRBV27 to TRBJ1-1; D gene unclear. This CDR3 is 13 amino acids long. Per the germline V gene, CDR1 is MNHEY and CDR2 is SMNVEV (reference sequence). With 2 bases removed from V and 5 bases from J, the gap between germline ends came to 9 bases. In DNA form, the CDR3 reads TGTGCCAGCAGTTTAATTCCGGGGACTGAAGCTTTCTTT. Translating it yields CASSLIPGTEAFF.

This clone has a single count. The rearrangement uses TRBV7-2 and TRBJ2-7; 8 nucleotides line up with TRBD2. This CDR3 spans 15 amino acids. Per the germline V gene, CDR1 is SGHTA and CDR2 is FQGNSA. Germline trimming cut 5 bases from V and 3 bases from J; bases unmatched to any gene: 9. The CDR3 spells CASSTGGAGLYEQYF. The CDR3 DNA reads TGTGCCAGCAGCACCGGGGGGGCGGGGCTCTACGAGCAGTACTTC.

A single count supports this clone. The chain carries TRBV7-2 and TRBJ2-1; 7 nucleotides line up with TRBD1. CDR1 and CDR2 from the germline V gene are SGHTA and FQGNSA. This CDR3 is built from 15 residues. J lost 2 bases, V lost 1 base, and 2 bases had no gene match. The CDR3 spells CASSLEQGAYNEQFF. The CDR3 nucleotides read TGTGCCAGCAGCTTAGAGCAGGGGGCCTACAATGAGCAGTTCTTC.

CDR3 loop: CASSPTVSSYNEQFF. The CDR3 bases are TGTGCCAGCAGCCCCACCGTGAGCTCCTACAATGAGCAGTTCTTC. The chain has TRBV7-3 and TRBJ2-1; no clear D gene. V was shortened by 5 bases and J by 0 bases, with 11 bases between the two germline ends. Germline loops: CDR1 SGHTA, CDR2 FQGTGA. The CDR3 has 15 amino acids.

The gene calls are TRBV4-3 and TRBJ2-1; possible D gene TRBD2, 5 bases. The germline gives CDR1 LGHNA, CDR2 YSLEER. V was shortened by 0 bases and J by 3 bases, with 9 bases between the two germline ends. CDR3 length: 15 amino acids. The CDR3 sequence: CASSQDQADYNEQFF. The CDR3 DNA sequence: TGCGCCAGCAGCCAAGACCAAGCGGACTACAATGAGCAGTTCTTC.

The rearrangement uses TRBV5-5 and TRBJ2-5; D may be TRBD2 (6 bases). Looked up from germline, CDR1 is SGHKS and CDR2 is YYEKEE (reference sequence). V was shortened by 0 bases and J by 7 bases, with 19 bases between the two germline ends. This CDR3 has 16 amino acids. The CDR3 spells CASSLARGAGLGTQYF. In nucleotides, the CDR3 is TGTGCCAGCAGCTTGGCCCGCGGGGCAGGGTTAGGGACCCAGTACTTC.